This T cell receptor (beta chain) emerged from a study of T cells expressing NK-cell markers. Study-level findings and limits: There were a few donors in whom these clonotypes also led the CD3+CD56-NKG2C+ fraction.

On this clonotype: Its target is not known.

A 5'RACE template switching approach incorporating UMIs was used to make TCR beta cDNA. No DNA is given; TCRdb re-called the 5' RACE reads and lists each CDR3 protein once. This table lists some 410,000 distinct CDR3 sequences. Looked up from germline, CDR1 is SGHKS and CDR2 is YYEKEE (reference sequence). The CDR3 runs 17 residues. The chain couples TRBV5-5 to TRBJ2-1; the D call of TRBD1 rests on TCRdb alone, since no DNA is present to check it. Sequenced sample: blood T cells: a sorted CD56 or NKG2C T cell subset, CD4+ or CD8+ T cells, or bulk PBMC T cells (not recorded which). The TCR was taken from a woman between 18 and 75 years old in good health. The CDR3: CASSPLAPDRGSNEQFF.